This TCR beta chain was sequenced during a study of CD8+ T cells in alopecia areata. Reverse transcribed after extraction, RNA yielded cDNA as the sequencing template. TCRdb's table, derived via immunoSEQ multiplex PCR, lists solely in-frame clones and lacks some. The table has roughly 59,000 clones, around half seen once. This CDR3 has 15 residues. Germline V gene lookup returns CDR1 SNHLY and CDR2 FYNNEI. Trimming cost V 7 bases and J 4 bases; bases outside gene matches: 9. Sequences were derived from CD8+ T cells sorted from blood, sampled at week 0. The TCR originated in a human donor with alopecia areata. The chain recombines TRBV2 with TRBJ2-1; TRBD2 aligns across 8 bases. The chain's CDR3 is CASNGETSVYNEQFF. For the CDR3, the DNA is TGTGCCAGCAACGGGGAGACTAGCGTGTACAATGAGCAGTTCTTC.